The subject of this entry is one TCR beta chain. A CD45RA-negative memory subset and a CD45RA+ naive subset were separated from the CD4+ cells. The data derive from a study of shared clonotypes between healthy human individuals. The CDR3 has 14 residues. V lost 5 bases and J 9 bases, leaving 19 bases between the germline ends. From germline, CDR1 is SGHTA and CDR2 FQGNSA. The assay was immunoSEQ multiplex PCR, and TCRdb's table has in-frame clones only and misses some. The profile shows about 1.1 million clones, approximately 80% of them singletons. The chain recombines TRBV7-2 with TRBJ1-1; D might be TRBD1 (6 bases). Sequences were obtained from memory CD4+ T cells from PBMCs. Subset indicated: CD45RA-negative fraction. This receptor was obtained from a man between 18 and 29 years old in good health. Some clones in this sample may be carry-over from other donors' samples. In DNA, the CDR3 is TGTGCCAGCAGCCAAGGAGGGACATCCTCTAAAGCTTTCTTT. As protein: CASSQGGTSSKAFF. Supplemented by reference TRBV7-2 and TRBJ1-1, the full variable domain reads GAGVSQSPSNKVTEKGKDVELRCDPISGHTALYWYRQSLGQGLEFLIYFQGNSAPDKSGLPSDRFSAERTGGSVSTLTIQRTQQEDSAVYLCASSQGGTSSKAFFGQGTRLTVV.